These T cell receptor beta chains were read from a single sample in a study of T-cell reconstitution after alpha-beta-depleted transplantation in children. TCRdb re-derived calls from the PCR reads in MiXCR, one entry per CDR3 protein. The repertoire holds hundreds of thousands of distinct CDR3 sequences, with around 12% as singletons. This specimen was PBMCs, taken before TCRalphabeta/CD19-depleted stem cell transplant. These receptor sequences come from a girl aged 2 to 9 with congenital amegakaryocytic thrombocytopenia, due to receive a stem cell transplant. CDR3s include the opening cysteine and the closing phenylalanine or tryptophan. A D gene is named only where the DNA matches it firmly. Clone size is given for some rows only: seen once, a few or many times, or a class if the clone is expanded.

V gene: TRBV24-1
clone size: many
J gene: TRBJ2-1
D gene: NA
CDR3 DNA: TGTGCCACCAGCTCCGGGGGACTCGACAATGAGCAGTTCTTC
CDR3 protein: CATSSGGLDNEQFF

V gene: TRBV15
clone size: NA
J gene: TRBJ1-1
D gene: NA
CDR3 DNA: TGTGCCACCAGCAGAGACCTGCCCAGGGCAGGGGCCTTGAACACTGAAGCTTTCTTT
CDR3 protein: CATSRDLPRAGALNTEAFF

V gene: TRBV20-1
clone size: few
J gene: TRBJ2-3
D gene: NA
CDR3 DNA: TGCAGTGCTTCCCTGAAGGCCGATACGCAGTATTTT
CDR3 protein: CSASLKADTQYF

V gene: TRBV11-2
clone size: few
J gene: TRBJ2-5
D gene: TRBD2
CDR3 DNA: TGTGCCAGCAGCCCCGATAGGTGGCGGGAGATAGTCTTCCCTCAAGAGACCCAGTACTTC
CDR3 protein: CASSPDRWREIVFPQETQYF

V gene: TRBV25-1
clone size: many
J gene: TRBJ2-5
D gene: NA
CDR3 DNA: TGTGCCAGCAGTGAATTTAGTGGGGGAGTAAAAGAGACCCAGTACTTC
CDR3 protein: CASSEFSGGVKETQYF

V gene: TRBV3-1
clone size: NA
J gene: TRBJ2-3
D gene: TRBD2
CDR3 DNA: TGTGCCAGCAGCCTCAGGACTAGCGGTCCCACGCATACGCAGTATTTT
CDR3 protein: CASSLRTSGPTHTQYF

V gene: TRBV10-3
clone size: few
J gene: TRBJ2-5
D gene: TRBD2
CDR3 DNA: TGTGCCATCAGTGAGTCCCCTGGGCTAGCGGAGGAAGAGACCCAGTACTTC
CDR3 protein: CAISESPGLAEEETQYF

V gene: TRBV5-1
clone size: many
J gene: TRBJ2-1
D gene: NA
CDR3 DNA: TGCGCCAGCAGTGTTTGGAGCTGGGGTAATGAGCAGTTCTTC
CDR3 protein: CASSVWSWGNEQFF

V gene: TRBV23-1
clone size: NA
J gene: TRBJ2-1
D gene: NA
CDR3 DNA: TGCGCCAGCAGTCCCAAAGGCCCTAGCTCAGGGAATGAGCAGTTCTTC
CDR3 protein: CASSPKGPSSGNEQFF

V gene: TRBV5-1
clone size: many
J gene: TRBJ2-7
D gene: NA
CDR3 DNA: TGCGCCAGCAGCTTCCCGGGTCTCAACGAGCAGTACTTC
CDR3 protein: CASSFPGLNEQYF

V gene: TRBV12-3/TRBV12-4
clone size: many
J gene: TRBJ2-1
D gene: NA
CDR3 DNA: TGTGCCAGCAGTCCGTGGGGTCGCTCCTACAATGAGCAGTTCTTC
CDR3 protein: CASSPWGRSYNEQFF

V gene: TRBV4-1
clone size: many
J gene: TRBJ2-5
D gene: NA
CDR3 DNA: TGCGCCAGCAGCCAAGATAGCGCAGTCCAAGAGACCCAGTACTTC
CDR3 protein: CASSQDSAVQETQYF

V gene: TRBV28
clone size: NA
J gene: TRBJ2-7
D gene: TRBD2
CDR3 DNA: TGTGCCAGCAGTTGGGGACTAGACAGCTCCTACGAGCAGTACTTC
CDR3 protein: CASSWGLDSSYEQYF

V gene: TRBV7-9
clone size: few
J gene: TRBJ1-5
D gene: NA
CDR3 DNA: TGTGCCAGCAGCTTATACTGGCAGCCCCAGCATTTT
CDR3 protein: CASSLYWQPQHF

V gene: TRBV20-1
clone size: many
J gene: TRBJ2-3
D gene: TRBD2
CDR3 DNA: TGCAGTGCTAGTAAAGCGGGAGGCCCTAGCACAGATACGCAGTATTTT
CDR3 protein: CSASKAGGPSTDTQYF

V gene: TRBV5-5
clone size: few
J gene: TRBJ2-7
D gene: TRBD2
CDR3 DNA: TGTGCCAGCAGCTTGGAACTAACGGCGGGAGATTACGAGCAGTACTTC
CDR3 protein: CASSLELTAGDYEQYF

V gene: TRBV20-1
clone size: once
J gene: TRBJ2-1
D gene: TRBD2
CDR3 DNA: TGCAGTGCTAGAACTCCCACCGGGACTAGTGTTAGCTCCTACAATGAGCAGTTCTTC
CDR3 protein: CSARTPTGTSVSSYNEQFF

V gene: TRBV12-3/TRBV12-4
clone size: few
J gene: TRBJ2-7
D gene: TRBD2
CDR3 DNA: TGTGCCAGCAGTTTAGAGGTGCTAGCGGGAGCTGGGCCCTACGAGCAGTACTTC
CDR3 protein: CASSLEVLAGAGPYEQYF

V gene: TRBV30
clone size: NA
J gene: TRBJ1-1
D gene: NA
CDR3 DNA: TGTGCCTGGAGTGTTCTAGCCGGATGGTTTCTCTTT
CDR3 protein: CAWSVLAGWFLF

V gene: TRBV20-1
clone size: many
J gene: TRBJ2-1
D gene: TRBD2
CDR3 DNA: TGCAGTGCTCTTCTAGCGGGGGCATGGTATGAGCAGTTCTTC
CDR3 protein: CSALLAGAWYEQFF

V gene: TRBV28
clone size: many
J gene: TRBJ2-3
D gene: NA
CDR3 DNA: TGTGCCAGCAGTTTTTGGCTAGATACGCAGTATTTT
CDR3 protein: CASSFWLDTQYF

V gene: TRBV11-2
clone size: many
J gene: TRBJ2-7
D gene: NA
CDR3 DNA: TGTGCCAGCAGCTCCTGGGGGGACTCCTACGAGCAGTACTTC
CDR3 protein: CASSSWGDSYEQYF

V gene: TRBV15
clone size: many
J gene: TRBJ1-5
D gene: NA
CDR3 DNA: TGTGCCACCAGCAGGGCACTGGGCAATCAGCCCCAGCATTTT
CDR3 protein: CATSRALGNQPQHF

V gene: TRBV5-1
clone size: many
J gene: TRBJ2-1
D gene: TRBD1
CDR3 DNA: TGCGCCAGCAGCTTATCCGGGACAGGGTCAGGCAATGAGCAGTTCTTC
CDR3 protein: CASSLSGTGSGNEQFF

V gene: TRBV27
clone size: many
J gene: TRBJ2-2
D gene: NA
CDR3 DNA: TGTGCCAGCAGTTATTGGGGGGTTGGGTACACCGGGGAGCTGTTTTTT
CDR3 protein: CASSYWGVGYTGELFF

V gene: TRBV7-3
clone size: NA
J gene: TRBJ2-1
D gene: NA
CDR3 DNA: TGTGCCAGCAGCTTAGGGGATGGCCTTTACAATGAGCAGTTCTTC
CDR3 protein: CASSLGDGLYNEQFF

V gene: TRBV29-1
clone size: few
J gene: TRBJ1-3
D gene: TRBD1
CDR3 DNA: TGCAGCGTTGTCGAGACAGGGGGCGCAGACACCATATATTTT
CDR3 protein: CSVVETGGADTIYF